This entry features one T cell receptor beta chain sequence. TCRdb independently ran MiXCR on the RT-PCR reads; one entry per CDR3 protein. The sample includes around 700,000 distinct CDR3 sequences, approximately 15% of them seen just once. Per germline, CDR1 SGHTA and CDR2 FQGTGA. The ends lost 5 bases at V and 12 bases at J; junction bases unmatched: 16. CDR3 length: 15 amino acids. The chain has TRBV7-3 and TRBJ2-1; 7 nucleotides align to TRBD1. The sequence was collected from a female donor in good health, serving as a healthy control. Sequenced: memory CD4+ T cells from blood. CDR3 DNA sequence: TGTGCCAGCAGCCCACAGGGGACCTCTACAACAGGGCAGTTCTTC. Residues: CASSPQGTSTTGQFF.